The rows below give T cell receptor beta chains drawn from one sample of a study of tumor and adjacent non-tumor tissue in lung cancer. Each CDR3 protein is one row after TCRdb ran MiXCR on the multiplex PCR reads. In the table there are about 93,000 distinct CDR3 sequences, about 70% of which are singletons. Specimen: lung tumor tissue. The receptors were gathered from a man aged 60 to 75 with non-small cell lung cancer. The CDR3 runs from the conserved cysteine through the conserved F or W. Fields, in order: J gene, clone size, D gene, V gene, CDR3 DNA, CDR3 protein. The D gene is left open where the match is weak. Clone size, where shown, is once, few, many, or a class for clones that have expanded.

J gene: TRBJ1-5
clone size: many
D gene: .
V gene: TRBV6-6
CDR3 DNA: TGTGCCAGCAGTTACCGTCCCGGGACTGTTAATAGCAATCAGCCCCAGCATTTT
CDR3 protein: CASSYRPGTVNSNQPQHF

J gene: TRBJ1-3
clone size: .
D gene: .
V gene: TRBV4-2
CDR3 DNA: TGCGCCAGCAGCCTACGGAGAGCTGGAAACATCATATATTTT
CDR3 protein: CASSLRRAGNIIYF

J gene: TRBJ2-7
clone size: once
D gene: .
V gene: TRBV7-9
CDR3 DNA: TGTGCCAGAGGCTTAGGGCAGGGGCCAGGGGAGCAGTACTTC
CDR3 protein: CARGLGQGPGEQYF

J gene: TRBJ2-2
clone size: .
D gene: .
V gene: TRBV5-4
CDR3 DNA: TGTGTCAGCAGCTTGATAGGGAGGAACACCGGGGAGCTGTTTTTT
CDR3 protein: CVSSLIGRNTGELFF

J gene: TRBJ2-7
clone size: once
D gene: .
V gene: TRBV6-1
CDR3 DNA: TGTGCCAACAGTGGGGGGGGGGCTCTCCGCTACGAGCAGTACTTC
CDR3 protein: CANSGGGALRYEQYF

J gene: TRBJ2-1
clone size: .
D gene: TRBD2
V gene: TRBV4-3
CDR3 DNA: TGCGCCAGGAGCCAAGATCTGGCGGGAGTAGACTACAATGAGCAGTTCTTC
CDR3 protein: CARSQDLAGVDYNEQFF

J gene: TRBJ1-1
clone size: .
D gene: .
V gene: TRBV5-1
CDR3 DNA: TGCGCCACCAGCTATATTCGAGGAGATACTGAAGCTTCCTTT
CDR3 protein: CATSYIRGDTEASF

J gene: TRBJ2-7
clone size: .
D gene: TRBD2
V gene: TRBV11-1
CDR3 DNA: TGTGCCAGTAGGAGGCCTAGCGGTATCTCCTACGAGCAGTACTTC
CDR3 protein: CASRRPSGISYEQYF

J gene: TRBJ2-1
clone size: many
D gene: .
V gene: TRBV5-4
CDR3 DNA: TGTGCCAGCAGCTTGGCTAATGAGCAGTTCTTC
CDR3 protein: CASSLANEQFF

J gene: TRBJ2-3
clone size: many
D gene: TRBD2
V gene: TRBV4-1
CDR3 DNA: TGCGCCAGCAGCCAAGAGTGGTGGGGGGAGACTAGCGGGGGGCGCACAGATACGCAGTATTTT
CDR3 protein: CASSQEWWGETSGGRTDTQYF

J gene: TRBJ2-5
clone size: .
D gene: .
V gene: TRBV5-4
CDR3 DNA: TGTGCCAGCAGCCAACCGCTCGAAGGAGATACCCAGTGCTTC
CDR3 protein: CASSQPLEGDTQCF

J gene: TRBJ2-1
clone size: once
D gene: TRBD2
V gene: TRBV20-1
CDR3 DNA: TGCCGTGCCACCCACCGGGCGGGAGGGCCTAATGAGCAGTTCTTC
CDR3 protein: CRATHRAGGPNEQFF

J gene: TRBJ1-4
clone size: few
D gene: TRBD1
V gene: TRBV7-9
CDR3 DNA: TGTGCCAGCAGCTTAGAGGACAGGGCGGGCCTTGTGGAAAAACTGTTTTTT
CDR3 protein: CASSLEDRAGLVEKLFF

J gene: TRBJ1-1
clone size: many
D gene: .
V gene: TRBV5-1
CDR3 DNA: TGCGCCAGCAGCGCAACCGGGTCTACGAACACTGAAGCTTTCTTT
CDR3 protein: CASSATGSTNTEAFF

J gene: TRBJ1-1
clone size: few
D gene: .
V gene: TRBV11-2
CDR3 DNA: TGTGCCGGCAGCTCCCGGGACATGTTCCGGAACACTGAAGCTTTCTTT
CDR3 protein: CAGSSRDMFRNTEAFF

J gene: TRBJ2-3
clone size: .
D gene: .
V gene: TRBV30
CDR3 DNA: TGTGCCACGGGTCCGCCAACAGATACACAGTATTTT
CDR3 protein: CATGPPTDTQYF

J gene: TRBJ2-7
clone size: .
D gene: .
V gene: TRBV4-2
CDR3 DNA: TGTGACAGCAGCCAAGATGGCTCTTCCAGCTCCAACGAGCAGTACTTC
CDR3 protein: CDSSQDGSSSSNEQYF

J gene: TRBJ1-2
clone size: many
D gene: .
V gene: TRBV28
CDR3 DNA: TGTGCCAGCTCAGAAAACTATGGCTACACCTTC
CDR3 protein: CASSENYGYTF

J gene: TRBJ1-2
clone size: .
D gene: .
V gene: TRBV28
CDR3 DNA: TGTGCCAGCAGTGGAAACTATGGCTACACCTTC
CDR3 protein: CASSGNYGYTF

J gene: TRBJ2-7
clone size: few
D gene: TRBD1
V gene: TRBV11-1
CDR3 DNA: TGTACTAGCAGCACTGCGGGACAGGGGCGTTACGAGCAGTACTTC
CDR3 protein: CTSSTAGQGRYEQYF

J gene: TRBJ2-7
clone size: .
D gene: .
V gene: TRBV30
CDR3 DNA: TGTGCCGGATCCAAGTCAGGGAAAAGCTACGAGCAGTACTTC
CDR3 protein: CAGSKSGKSYEQYF

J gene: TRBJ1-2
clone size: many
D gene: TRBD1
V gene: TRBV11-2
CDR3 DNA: TGTGCCAGCAGCCCCCGCCCCCCTACAGGGGACGCGAAGTTCTTTGATGGCTACACCTTC
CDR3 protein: CASSPRPPTGDAKFFDGYTF

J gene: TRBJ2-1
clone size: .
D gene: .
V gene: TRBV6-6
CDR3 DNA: TGTGCCAACAGTTATCACAGACAGGCTCGTATAGATGAGCAGTTCTTC
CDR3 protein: CANSYHRQARIDEQFF

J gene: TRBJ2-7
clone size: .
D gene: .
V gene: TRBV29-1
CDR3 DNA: TGCAGCGTTAAACACGCGACTATAAGCTTCTACGAGCAGTACTTC
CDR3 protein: CSVKHATISFYEQYF

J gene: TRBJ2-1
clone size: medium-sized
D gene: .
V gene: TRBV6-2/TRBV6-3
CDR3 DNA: TGTGCCAGCACCCCGGGGGGCACAGGGAACTACAATGAGCAGTTCTTC
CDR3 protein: CASTPGGTGNYNEQFF

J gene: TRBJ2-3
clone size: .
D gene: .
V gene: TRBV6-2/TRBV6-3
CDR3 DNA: TGTGCCAGCAGTTACGCGTCGCTAATGTCAACAGATACGCAGTATTTT
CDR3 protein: CASSYASLMSTDTQYF

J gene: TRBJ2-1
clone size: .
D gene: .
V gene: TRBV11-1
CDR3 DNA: TGCGCCAGCAGCTTCATTGGGAGACATGATGAGCAGTTCTTC
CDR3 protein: CASSFIGRHDEQFF

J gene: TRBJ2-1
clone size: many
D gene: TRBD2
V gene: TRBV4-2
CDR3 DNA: TGTGCCAGCAGCCATCATCTTCGACTAGCGGGAGAAGCAAATGAGCAGTTCTTC
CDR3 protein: CASSHHLRLAGEANEQFF

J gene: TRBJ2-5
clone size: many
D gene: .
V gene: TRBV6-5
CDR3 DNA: TGTGCCAGCAGTTACTCGGGCAGGGAGACCCAGTACTTC
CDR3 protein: CASSYSGRETQYF

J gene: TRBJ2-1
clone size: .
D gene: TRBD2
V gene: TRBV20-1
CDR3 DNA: TGCAATGCTCAACCGGGACTAGCGGCTATCTACAATGAGCAGTTCTTC
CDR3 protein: CNAQPGLAAIYNEQFF

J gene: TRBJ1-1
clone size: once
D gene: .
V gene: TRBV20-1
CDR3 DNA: TGCAGTGCCGGGACACCAATGAACACTGAAACTTTCTTT
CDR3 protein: CSAGTPMNTETFF

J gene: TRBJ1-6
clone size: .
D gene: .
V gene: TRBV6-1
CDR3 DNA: TGCGCCAGCGGGGGGTATACAGGGAGTAATTCACCCCTCCACTTT
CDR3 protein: CASGGYTGSNSPLHF

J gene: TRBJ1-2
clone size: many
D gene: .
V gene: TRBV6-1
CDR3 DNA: TGTGCCAGCAGTGACCCCGGGAATGCTAACTATGGCTACACCTTC
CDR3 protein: CASSDPGNANYGYTF

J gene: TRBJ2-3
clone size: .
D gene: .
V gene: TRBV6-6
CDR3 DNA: TGTGCCAGCACCCCTACGAGGGGGAATACGCAGTATTTC
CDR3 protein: CASTPTRGNTQYF

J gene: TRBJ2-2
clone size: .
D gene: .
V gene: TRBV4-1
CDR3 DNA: TGCGCCAGCAGCCAAGTACGGCTAACGGGGCCTTACGGGGAGCTGTTTTTT
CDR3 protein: CASSQVRLTGPYGELFF

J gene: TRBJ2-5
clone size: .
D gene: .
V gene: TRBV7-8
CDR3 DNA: TGTGCCAGCAGCCTCACGCATTGGGCGAGGGTCCAAGAGACCCAGTACTTC
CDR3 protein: CASSLTHWARVQETQYF

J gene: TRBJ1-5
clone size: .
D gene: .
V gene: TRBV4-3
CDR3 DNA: TGCGCCAGCGGCCAAGAGTCAAGGGCTCAGCCCCATCATTTT
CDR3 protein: CASGQESRAQPHHF

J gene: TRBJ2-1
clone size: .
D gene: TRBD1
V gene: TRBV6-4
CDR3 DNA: TGTGCCAGCAGTCCCCGTGGGACAGCATCCTACAATGAGCAGCTCTTC
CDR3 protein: CASSPRGTASYNEQLF

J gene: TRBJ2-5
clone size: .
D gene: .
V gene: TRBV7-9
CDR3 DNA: TGTGCCAGCACGGGGGGCGTTGAGACCCGGTACTTC
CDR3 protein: CASTGGVETRYF

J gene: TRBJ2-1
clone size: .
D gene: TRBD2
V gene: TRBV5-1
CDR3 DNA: TGCGCCAGCAGCTTGCCCTTAGCGGGAGCTCACAATGAGCAGTTCTTC
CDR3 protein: CASSLPLAGAHNEQFF

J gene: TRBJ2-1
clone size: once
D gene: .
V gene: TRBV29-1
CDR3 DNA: TGCAGCGTTGGAGGTGACCTTAGGGTTAGCTCCTACAATGAGCAGTTCTTC
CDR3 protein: CSVGGDLRVSSYNEQFF

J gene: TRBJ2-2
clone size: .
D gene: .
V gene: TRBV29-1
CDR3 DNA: TGCAGCGCTAATACTCTGAACATCGGGGAGCTGCTTTTT
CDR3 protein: CSANTLNIGELLF

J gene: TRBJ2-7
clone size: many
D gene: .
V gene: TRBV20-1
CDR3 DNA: TGCAGTGCCCGGACCGAGACCCCCTACGAGCAGTACTTC
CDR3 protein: CSARTETPYEQYF

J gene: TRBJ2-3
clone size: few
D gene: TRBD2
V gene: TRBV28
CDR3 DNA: TGTGCCAGCAAAAATAGCGGGAGGGACACAGATACGCAGTATTTT
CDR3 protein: CASKNSGRDTDTQYF

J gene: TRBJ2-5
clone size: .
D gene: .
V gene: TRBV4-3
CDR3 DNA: TGCGCCAGCAGCCAAGTAGTTTCAGACAGAGAGACCCAGTACTTC
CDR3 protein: CASSQVVSDRETQYF

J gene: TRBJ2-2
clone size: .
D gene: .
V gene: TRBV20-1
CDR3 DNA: TGCAGTGCTAGGGACTACCTCACCGGGGAGCTGTTTTTT
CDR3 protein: CSARDYLTGELFF

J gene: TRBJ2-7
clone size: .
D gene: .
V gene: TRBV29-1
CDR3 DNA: TGCAGCCTTGAGGGTTGTCACAACTCCTACAATGAGCAGTACTTC
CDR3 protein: CSLEGCHNSYNEQYF

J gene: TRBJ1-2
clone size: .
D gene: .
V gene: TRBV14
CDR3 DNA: TGTGCCAGCAGCCAAACATATTTAGATGGCTACACCTTC
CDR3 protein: CASSQTYLDGYTF

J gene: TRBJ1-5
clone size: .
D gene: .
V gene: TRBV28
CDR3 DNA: TGTGCCAGCAGTTTCGTGCAAGGGGGGGATCCCCGACAGCCCCAGCATTTT
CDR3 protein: CASSFVQGGDPRQPQHF

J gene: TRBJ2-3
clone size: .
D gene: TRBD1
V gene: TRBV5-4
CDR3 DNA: TGTGCTAGCAGCTTTCCCGGGACAGGGGTGAATACGCATTATTTT
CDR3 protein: CASSFPGTGVNTHYF

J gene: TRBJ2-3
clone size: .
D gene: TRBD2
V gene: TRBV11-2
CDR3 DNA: TGTGCCAGCAGCTTAACGGGAGGCCCAGATACGCAGTATTTT
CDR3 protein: CASSLTGGPDTQYF

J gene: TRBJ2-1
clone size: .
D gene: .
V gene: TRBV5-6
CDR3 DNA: TGTGCCAGCAGCTTGAGACGGGGGGCGAGCGGGAACAATGAGCAGTTTTTC
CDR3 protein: CASSLRRGASGNNEQFF